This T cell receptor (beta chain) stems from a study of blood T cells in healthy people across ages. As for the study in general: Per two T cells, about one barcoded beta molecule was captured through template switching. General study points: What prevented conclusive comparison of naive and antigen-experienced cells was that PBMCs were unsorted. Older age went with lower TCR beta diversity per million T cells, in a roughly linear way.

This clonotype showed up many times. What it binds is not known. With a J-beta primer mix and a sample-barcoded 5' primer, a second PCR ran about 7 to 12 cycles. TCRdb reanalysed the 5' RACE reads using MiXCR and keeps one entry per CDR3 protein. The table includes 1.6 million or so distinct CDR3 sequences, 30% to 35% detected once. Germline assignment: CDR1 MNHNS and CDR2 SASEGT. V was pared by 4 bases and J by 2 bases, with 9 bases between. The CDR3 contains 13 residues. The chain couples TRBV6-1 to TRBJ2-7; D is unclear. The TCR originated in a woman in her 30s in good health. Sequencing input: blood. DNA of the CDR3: TGTGCCAGCAGTGCTTACATCACCTACGAGCAGTACTTC. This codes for CASSAYITYEQYF.